The 13 T cell receptor beta chains below were found in one sample sequenced in a study of human T cells and chemical hapten exposure. TCRdb reanalysed the RACE reads using MiXCR and keeps one entry per CDR3 protein. Of 180,000 or so distinct CDR3 sequences listed, about 20% are singletons. The time point was: patch test 1, 2 weeks after DPC sensitization. Documented treatment: therapeutic diphenylcyclopropenone sensitization with weekly scalp DPC. Source: whole blood, taken in connection with sensitization to the hapten diphenylcyclopropenone (DPC). These receptors were taken from a woman between 50 and 59 years old with alopecia areata. Some clones in this sample may be carry-over from other donors' samples.

The table lists this clonotype with many counts. An end of the junction differs from the germline gene, which may be a read error. The chain is built from TRBV5-1 and TRBJ1-1, with TRBD1 matching 7 bases. The CDR3 has 14 amino acids. CDR1 and CDR2 from the germline V gene are SGHRS and YFSETQ. The CDR3 DNA reads TGTGCCAGCAGCTTACAGGGGATGAACACTGAAGCTTTCTTT. This encodes CASSLQGMNTEAFF.

Only a few counts were recorded for this clonotype. The J gene is TRBJ2-5, the V gene TRBV29-1; D perhaps matches TRBD1 (5 bases). V was pared by 4 bases and J by 0 bases, with 9 bases between. Germline CDR1 SQVTM, CDR2 ANQGSEA. The CDR3 runs 13 residues. CDR3 DNA sequence: TGCAGCGTTGTTCCAGGGAACCAAGAGACCCAGTACTTC. Protein sequence: CSVVPGNQETQYF.

The rearrangement joins TRBV20-1 to TRBJ2-7, with D unresolved. The CDR3 is 11 amino acids. Trimming took 7 bases from V and 6 from J, leaving 13 bases between them. The germline gives CDR1 DFQATT, CDR2 SNEGSKA (reference sequence). CDR3: CSDIGKAEQYF. CDR3 in DNA: TGCAGTGATATTGGGAAAGCCGAGCAGTACTTC.

This clonotype turned up a few times. The chain links TRBV29-1 to TRBJ1-1; maybe TRBD1 (5 bases). V dropped 4 bases and J dropped 8 bases, with 17 bases sitting between them. CDR3 length equals 13 residues. Per germline, CDR1 SQVTM and CDR2 ANQGSEA. The CDR3 region is CSVVGDRDVEAFF. CDR3 in DNA: TGCAGCGTTGTGGGAGACCGGGACGTGGAAGCTTTCTTT. The variable domain in full, completed from reference TRBV29-1 and TRBJ1-1, reads SAVISQKPSRDICQRGTSLTIQCQVDSQVTMMFWYRQQPGQSLTLIATANQGSEATYESGFVIDKFPISRPNLTFSTLTVSNMSPEDSSIYLCSVVGDRDVEAFFGQGTRLTVV.

This clonotype was detected only a few times. This chain connects TRBV20-1 to TRBJ1-2; 8 nucleotides match TRBD1. Germline-derived CDR1 and CDR2 are DFQATT and SNEGSKA (reference sequence). This CDR3 region has 14 residues. Trimming removed 6 bases from V and 5 bases from J; junction bases left unmatched: 11. CDR3 residues: CSAPLQGARYGYTF. CDR3 sequence (DNA): TGCAGTGCCCCCCTCCAGGGGGCGCGGTATGGCTACACCTTC.

This clonotype has a handful of counts. This chain connects TRBV4-2 to TRBJ2-1; D possibly uses TRBD1 or TRBD2 (6 bases each). There are 16 residues in the CDR3. The germline CDR1 and CDR2 sequences are LGHNA and YNFKEQ. Trimming shortened V by 1 base and J by 1 base, and 11 bases separated the two germline ends. DNA of the CDR3: TGTGCCAGCAGCCAAGTTAAGGGGGGATCCTACAATGAGCAGTTCTTC. It specifies CASSQVKGGSYNEQFF.

This clonotype was recorded a few times. The chain joins TRBV25-1 to TRBJ1-5; TRBD1 is a possible D gene (5 bases). CDR1 and CDR2 from the germline V gene are MGHDK and SYGVNS. V lost 3 bases, J lost 3 bases, and 9 bases lay in between. This CDR3 comprises 14 residues. The CDR3 loop is CASSESGTNQPQHF. The CDR3 region has the DNA TGTGCCAGCAGTGAGTCTGGGACCAATCAGCCCCAGCATTTT.

This chain uses TRBV6-1 with TRBJ2-5, with 7 bases lining up with TRBD2. V trimming: 10 bases; J trimming: 2 bases; junction bases outside the gene matches: 7. Per the germline V gene, CDR1 is MNHNS and CDR2 is SASEGT. The CDR3 covers 13 residues. The CDR3 DNA reads TGTGCCACATACCCGGGACTACAAGAGACCCAGTACTTC. Residues: CATYPGLQETQYF.

This clonotype was recorded many times. The rearrangement links TRBV12-3 or TRBV12-4 to TRBJ2-3; 10 nucleotides line up with TRBD1. Losses at the gene ends were 6 bases for V and 3 bases for J; bases not matched to a gene: 12. This CDR3 region has 17 residues. CDR3 in amino acids: CASRGPLTGGRTDTQYF. The CDR3 bases are TGTGCCAGCAGGGGACCTCTGACAGGGGGCCGTACAGATACGCAGTATTTT.

The chain has TRBV29-1 and TRBJ1-1; D might be TRBD1 (6 bases). The CDR3 has 13 amino acids. Germline CDR1 and CDR2: SQVTM and ANQGSEA. Deletions cut 7 bases from V and 3 bases from J, with 15 bases between. In DNA form, the CDR3 reads TGCAGCGCCAGTACGGGGGCGTACACTGAAGCTTTCTTT. Protein product: CSASTGAYTEAFF.

This chain uses TRBV11-2 with TRBJ2-7, with a tentative D call TRBD2 (6 bases). The CDR3 loop spans 16 amino acids. Trimming shortened V by 1 base and J by 3 bases, and 16 bases separated the two germline ends. Germline V gives CDR1 SGHAT, CDR2 FQNNGV. CDR3 sequence reads: CASSLARGLERYEQYF. The CDR3 nucleotides read TGTGCCAGCAGCTTAGCTAGGGGACTGGAGCGCTACGAGCAGTACTTC.

This clonotype was observed a few times. DNA for the CDR3: TGTGCCAGCAGGGCATCAGGAGTGCTTAACACTGAAGCTTTCTTT. Residues: CASRASGVLNTEAFF. This chain joins TRBV6-2 or TRBV6-3 and TRBJ1-1; D uncertain. CDR1 is MNHEY and CDR2 is SVGEGT in the germline V gene. V lost 6 bases to trimming and J lost 2 bases, with 16 bases between them. The CDR3 is 15 amino acids.

This clonotype was detected only a few times. This may be a read error, as it is one base from a much larger clone. The chain recombines TRBV14 with TRBJ1-5; no clear D. This CDR3 contains 13 residues. The V gene lost 0 bases and the J gene lost 3 bases, with 3 bases spanning the gap. The germline gives CDR1 SGHDN, CDR2 FVKESK. The CDR3 DNA reads TGTGCCAGCAGCCAAGATTTCAATCAGCCCCAGCATTTT. Its translation: CASSQDFNQPQHF.